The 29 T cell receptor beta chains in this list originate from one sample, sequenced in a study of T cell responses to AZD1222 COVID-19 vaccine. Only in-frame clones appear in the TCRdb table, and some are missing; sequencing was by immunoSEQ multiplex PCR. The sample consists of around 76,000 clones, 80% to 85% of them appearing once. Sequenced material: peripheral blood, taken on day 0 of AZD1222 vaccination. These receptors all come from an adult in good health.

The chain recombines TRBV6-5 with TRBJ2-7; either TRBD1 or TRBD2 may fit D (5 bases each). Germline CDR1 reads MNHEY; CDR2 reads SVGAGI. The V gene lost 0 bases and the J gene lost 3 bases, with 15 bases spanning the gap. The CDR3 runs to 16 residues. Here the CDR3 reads CASSYSGGTGGYEQYF. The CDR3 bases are TGTGCCAGCAGTTACTCTGGGGGAACTGGAGGCTACGAGCAGTACTTC.

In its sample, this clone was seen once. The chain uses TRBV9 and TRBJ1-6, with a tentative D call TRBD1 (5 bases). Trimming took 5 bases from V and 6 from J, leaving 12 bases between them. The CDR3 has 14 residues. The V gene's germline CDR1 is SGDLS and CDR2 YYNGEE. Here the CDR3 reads CASRGGGSNSPLHF. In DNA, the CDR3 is TGTGCCAGCAGGGGCGGGGGATCTAATTCACCCCTCCACTTT. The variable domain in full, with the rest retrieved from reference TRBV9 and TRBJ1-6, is DSGVTQTPKHLITATGQRVTLRCSPRSGDLSVYWYQQSLDQGLQFLIQYYNGEERAKGNILERFSAQQFPDLHSELNLSSLELGDSALYFCASRGGGSNSPLHFGNGTRLTVT.

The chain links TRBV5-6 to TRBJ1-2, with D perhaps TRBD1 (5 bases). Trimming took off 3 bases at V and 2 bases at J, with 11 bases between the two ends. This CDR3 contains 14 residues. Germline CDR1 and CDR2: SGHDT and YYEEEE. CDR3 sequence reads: CASSWGKGNYGYTF. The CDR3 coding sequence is TGTGCCAGCAGCTGGGGGAAGGGGAACTATGGCTACACCTTC.

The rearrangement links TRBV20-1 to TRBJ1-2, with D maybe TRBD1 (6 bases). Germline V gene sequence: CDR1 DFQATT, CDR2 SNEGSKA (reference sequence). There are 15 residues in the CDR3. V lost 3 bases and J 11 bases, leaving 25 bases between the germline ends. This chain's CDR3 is CSASGQGLNLGVYTF. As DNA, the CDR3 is TGCAGTGCTAGTGGCCAGGGGCTCAATTTAGGAGTATACACCTTC.

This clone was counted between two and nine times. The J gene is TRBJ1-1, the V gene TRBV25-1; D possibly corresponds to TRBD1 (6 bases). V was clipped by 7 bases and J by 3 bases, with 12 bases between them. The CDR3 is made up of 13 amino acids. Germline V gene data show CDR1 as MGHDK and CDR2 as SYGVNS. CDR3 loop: CASTRGGYTEAFF. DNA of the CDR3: TGTGCCAGCACCAGGGGCGGTTACACTGAAGCTTTCTTT.

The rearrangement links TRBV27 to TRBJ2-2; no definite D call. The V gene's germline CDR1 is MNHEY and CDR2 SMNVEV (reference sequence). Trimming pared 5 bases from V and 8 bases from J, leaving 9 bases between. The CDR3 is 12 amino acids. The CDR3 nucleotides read TGTGCCAGCAGTATGAACGGAGGGGAGCTGTTTTTT. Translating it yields CASSMNGGELFF.

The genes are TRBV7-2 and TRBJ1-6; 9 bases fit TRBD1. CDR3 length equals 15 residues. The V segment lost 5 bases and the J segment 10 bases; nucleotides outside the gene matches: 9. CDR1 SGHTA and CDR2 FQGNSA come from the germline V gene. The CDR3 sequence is CASSLTGGDESPLHF. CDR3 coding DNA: TGTGCCAGCAGCCTTACAGGGGGCGACGAATCACCCCTCCACTTT.

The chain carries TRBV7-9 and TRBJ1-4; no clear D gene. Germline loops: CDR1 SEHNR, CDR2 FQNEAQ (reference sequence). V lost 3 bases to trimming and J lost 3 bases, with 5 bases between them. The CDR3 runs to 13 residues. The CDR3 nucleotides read TGTGCCAGCAGCTTCATTCCTAATGAAAAACTGTTTTTT. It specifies CASSFIPNEKLFF.

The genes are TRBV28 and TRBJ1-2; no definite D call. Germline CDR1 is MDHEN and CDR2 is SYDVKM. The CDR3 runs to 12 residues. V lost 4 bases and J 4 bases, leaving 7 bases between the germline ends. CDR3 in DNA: TGTGCCAGCAGTTCCGACGCCTATGGCTACACCTTC. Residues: CASSSDAYGYTF.

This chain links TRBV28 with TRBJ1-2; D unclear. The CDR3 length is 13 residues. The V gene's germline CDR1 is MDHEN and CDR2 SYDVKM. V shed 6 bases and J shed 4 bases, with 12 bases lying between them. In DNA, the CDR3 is TGTGCCAGCAGATACAGCTCCGCCTATGGCTACACCTTC. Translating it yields CASRYSSAYGYTF.

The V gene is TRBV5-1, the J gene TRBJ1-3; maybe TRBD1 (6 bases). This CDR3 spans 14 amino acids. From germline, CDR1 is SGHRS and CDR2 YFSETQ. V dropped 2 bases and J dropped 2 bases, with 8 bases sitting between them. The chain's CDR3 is CASSFTGTGNTIYF. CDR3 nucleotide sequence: TGCGCCAGCAGCTTTACAGGGACTGGAAACACCATATATTTT.

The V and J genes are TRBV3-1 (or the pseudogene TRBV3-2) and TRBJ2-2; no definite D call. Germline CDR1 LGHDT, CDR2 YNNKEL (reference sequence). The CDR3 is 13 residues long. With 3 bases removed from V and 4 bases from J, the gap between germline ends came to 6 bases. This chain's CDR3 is CASSHRRTGELFF. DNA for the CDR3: TGTGCCAGCAGCCATCGGCGCACCGGGGAGCTGTTTTTT.

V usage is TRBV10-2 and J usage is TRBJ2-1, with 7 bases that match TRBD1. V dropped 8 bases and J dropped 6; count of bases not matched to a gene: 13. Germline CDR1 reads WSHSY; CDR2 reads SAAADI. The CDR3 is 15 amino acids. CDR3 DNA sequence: TGCGCCAGCTCCCGGGCAGGGGGAACAGGCAATGAGCAGTTCTTC. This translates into CASSRAGGTGNEQFF.

The CDR3 sequence: CASGGQLIYGYTF. DNA of the CDR3: TGTGCCAGCGGGGGACAGCTAATCTATGGCTACACCTTC. The chain employs TRBV6-5 and TRBJ1-2; 7 bases agree with TRBD1. The CDR3 spans 13 residues. The V gene's germline CDR1 is MNHEY and CDR2 SVGAGI. With 8 bases clipped from V and 4 bases from J, the junction kept 7 bases outside the gene matches.

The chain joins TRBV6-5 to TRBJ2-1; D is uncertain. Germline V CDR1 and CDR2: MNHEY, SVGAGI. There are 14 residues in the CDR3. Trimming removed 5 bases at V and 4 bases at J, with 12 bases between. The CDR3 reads CASSLNGPYNEQFF. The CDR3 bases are TGTGCCAGCAGTCTAAACGGCCCTTACAATGAGCAGTTCTTC.

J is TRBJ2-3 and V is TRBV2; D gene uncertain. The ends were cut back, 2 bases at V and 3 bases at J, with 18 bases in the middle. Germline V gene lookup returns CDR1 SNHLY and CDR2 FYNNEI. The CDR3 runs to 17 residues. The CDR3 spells CASSEILLSGGTDTQYF. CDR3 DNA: TGTGCCAGCAGTGAAATATTGTTGTCAGGTGGAACAGATACGCAGTATTTT.

The CDR3 DNA reads as TGTGCCAGCAGCCCCACCTGGAATGAGCAGTTCTTC. It codes for CASSPTWNEQFF. The genes are TRBV11-2 and TRBJ2-1, with D hard to call. The germline V and J ends were trimmed by 5 bases and 7 bases, with 9 bases remaining between them. This CDR3 is 12 amino acids long. The germline CDR1 and CDR2 sequences are SGHAT and FQNNGV. Full variable domain (rest looked up from reference TRBV11-2 and TRBJ2-1): EAGVAQSPRYKIIEKRQSVAFWCNPISGHATLYWYQQILGQGPKLLIQFQNNGVVDDSQLPKDRFSAERLKGVDSTLKIQPAKLEDSAVYLCASSPTWNEQFFGPGTRLTVL.

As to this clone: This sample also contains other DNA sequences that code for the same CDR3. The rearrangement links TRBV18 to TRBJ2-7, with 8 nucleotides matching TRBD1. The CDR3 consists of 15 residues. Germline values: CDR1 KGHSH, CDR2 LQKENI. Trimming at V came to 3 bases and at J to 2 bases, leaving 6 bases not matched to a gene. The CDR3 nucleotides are TGTGCCAGCTCACCCCCCGGGACAGGTGCCTACGAGCAGTACTTC. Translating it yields CASSPPGTGAYEQYF.

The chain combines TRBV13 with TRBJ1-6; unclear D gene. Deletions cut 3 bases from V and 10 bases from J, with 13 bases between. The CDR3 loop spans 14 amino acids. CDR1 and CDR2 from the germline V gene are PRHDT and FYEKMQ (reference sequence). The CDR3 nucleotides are TGTGCCAGCAGCTTGCGGGCTTTTGTGTCACCCCTCCACTTT. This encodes CASSLRAFVSPLHF.

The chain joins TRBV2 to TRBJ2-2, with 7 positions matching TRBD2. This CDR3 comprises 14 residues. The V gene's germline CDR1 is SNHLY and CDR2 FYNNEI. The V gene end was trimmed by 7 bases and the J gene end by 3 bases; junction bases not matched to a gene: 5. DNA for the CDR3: TGTGCCAGCAATGGGGGGAGGGACACCGGGGAGCTGTTTTTT. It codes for CASNGGRDTGELFF.

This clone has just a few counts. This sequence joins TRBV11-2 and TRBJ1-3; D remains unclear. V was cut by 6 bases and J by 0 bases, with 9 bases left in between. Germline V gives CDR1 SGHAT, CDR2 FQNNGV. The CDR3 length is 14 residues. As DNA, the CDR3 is TGTGCCAGCAGAACCTACGACTCTGGAAACACCATATATTTT. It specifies CASRTYDSGNTIYF.

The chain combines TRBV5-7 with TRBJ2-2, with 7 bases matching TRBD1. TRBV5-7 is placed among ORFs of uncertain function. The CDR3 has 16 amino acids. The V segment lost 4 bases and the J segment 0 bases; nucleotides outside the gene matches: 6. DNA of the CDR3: TGTGCCAGCAGCGACCGGGACAGTGCGAACACCGGGGAGCTGTTTTTT. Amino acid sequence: CASSDRDSANTGELFF.

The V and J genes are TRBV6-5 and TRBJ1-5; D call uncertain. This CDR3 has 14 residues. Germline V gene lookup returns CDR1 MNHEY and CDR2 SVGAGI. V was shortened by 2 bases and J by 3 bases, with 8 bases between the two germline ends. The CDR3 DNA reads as TGTGCCAGCAGTTACGCCAGGTTCAATCAGCCCCAGCATTTT. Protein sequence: CASSYARFNQPQHF.

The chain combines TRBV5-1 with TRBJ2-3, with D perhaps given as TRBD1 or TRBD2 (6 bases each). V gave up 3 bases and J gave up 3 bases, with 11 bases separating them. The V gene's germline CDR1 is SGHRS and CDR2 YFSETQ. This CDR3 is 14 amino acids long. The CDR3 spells CASSSKGGTDTQYF. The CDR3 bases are TGCGCCAGCAGCTCTAAGGGGGGTACAGATACGCAGTATTTT.

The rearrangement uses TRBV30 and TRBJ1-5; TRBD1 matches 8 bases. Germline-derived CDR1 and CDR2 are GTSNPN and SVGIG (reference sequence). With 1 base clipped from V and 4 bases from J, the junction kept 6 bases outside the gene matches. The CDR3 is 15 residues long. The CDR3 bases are TGTGCCTGGAGTGAGGTGGGACAGGTTAATCAGCCCCAGCATTTT. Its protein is CAWSEVGQVNQPQHF.

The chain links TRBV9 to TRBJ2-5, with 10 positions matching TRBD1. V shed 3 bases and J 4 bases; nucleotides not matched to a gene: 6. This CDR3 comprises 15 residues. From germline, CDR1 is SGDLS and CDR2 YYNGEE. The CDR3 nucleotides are TGTGCCAGCAGCGGGGACCGGGACAGGGGAGAGACCCAGTACTTC. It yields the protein CASSGDRDRGETQYF.

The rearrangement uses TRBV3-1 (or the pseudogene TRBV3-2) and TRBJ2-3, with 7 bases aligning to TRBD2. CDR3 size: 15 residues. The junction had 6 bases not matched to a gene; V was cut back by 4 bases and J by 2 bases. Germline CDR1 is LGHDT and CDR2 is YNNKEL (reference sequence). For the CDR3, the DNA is TGTGCCAGCAGCCCGTTGCGGGGGTTCACAGATACGCAGTATTTT. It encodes CASSPLRGFTDTQYF.

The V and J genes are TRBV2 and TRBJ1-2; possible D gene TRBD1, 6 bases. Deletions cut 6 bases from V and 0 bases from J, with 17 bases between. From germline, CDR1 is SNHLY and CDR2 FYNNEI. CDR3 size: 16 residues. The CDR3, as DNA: TGTGCCAGCAGCGAGATCGGGACACAAACTAACTATGGCTACACCTTC. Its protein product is CASSEIGTQTNYGYTF.

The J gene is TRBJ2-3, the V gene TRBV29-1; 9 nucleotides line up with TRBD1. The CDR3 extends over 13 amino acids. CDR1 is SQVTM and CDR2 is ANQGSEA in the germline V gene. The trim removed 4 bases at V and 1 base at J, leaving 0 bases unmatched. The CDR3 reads CSVGTGGTDTQYF. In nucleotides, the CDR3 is TGCAGCGTTGGGACAGGGGGCACAGATACGCAGTATTTT.